A single sample gave rise to the 8 T cell receptor beta chains below, sequenced in a study of neurological immune-mediated disorders. TCRdb re-called the 5' RACE reads with MiXCR, one entry per CDR3 protein. The top ten hold around 5.7% of the sample, which has about 46,000 distinct CDR3 sequences, just under 4.5% seen once. The sequenced sample consisted of PBMCs. The receptors were gathered from a woman aged 60-75 years with multiple sclerosis.

This clonotype occurred many times. The chain is built from TRBV12-5 and TRBJ1-5, with 8 positions matching TRBD1. From germline, CDR1 is LGHNT and CDR2 FRNRAP. The CDR3 is 19 amino acids. J lost 4 bases, V lost 7 bases, and 21 bases had no gene match. CDR3 sequence reads: CASEAGTGDFCPLNQPQHF. The CDR3 bases are TGTGCTAGTGAAGCCGGGACAGGAGACTTTTGCCCTCTAAATCAGCCCCAGCATTTT.

The chain carries TRBV5-1 and TRBJ2-5, with D possibly being TRBD1 or TRBD2 (6 bases each). CDR1 is SGHRS and CDR2 is YFSETQ in the germline V gene. This CDR3 has 14 residues. V gave up 3 bases and J gave up 5 bases, with 14 bases separating them. CDR3 sequence (DNA): TGCGCCAGCAGCTATGGGGGGCCTGGGGAGACCCAGTACTTC. This codes for CASSYGGPGETQYF.

This clonotype was counted at least ten times. This chain links TRBV20-1 with TRBJ2-5; the match to TRBD2 covers 10 bases. From germline, CDR1 is DFQATT and CDR2 SNEGSKA (reference sequence). The CDR3 contains 16 residues. The trim removed 5 bases at V and 2 bases at J, leaving 11 bases unmatched. The DNA of the CDR3 is TGCAGTGCTGCTTCTCCGGGACTAGCGTTGCAAGAGACCCAGTACTTC. Its protein product is CSAASPGLALQETQYF.

This clonotype was seen ten or more times. This chain links TRBV18 with TRBJ2-7, with D unresolved. Germline V gene lookup returns CDR1 KGHSH and CDR2 LQKENI. The V gene lost 3 bases and the J gene lost 4 bases, with 10 bases spanning the gap. This CDR3 spans 13 amino acids. CDR3 sequence (DNA): TGTGCCAGCTCACCGAGGCACGATTACGAGCAGTACTTC. Translating it yields CASSPRHDYEQYF.

This clonotype came up many times. This rearrangement joins TRBV7-9 to TRBJ2-5; no reliable D call. Trimming took 0 bases from V and 3 from J, leaving 8 bases between them. The CDR3 contains 14 residues. The germline V gene has CDR1 SEHNR and CDR2 FQNEAQ (reference sequence). This CDR3 reads CASSLAAEKETQYF. Written as DNA, the CDR3 is TGTGCCAGCAGCTTAGCGGCAGAAAAAGAGACCCAGTACTTC.

At least ten counts were recorded for this clonotype. The chain uses TRBV20-1 and TRBJ2-3; D perhaps matches TRBD2 (5 bases). CDR1 and CDR2 from the germline V gene are DFQATT and SNEGSKA (reference sequence). Trimming shortened V by 0 bases and J by 1 base, and 8 bases separated the two germline ends. The CDR3 covers 14 residues. CDR3 protein: CSARDVSGTDTQYF. CDR3 DNA sequence: TGCAGTGCTAGAGATGTTAGCGGCACAGATACGCAGTATTTT.

This clonotype was observed many times. V usage is TRBV20-1 and J usage is TRBJ2-3; D ambiguous. V was cut by 0 bases and J by 3 bases, with 4 bases left in between. This CDR3 region has 12 residues. The germline CDR1 and CDR2 sequences are DFQATT and SNEGSKA (reference sequence). CDR3 DNA: TGCAGTGCTAGAGAAGCAACAGATACGCAGTATTTT. It is translated as CSAREATDTQYF.

This clonotype has at least ten counts. CDR3 amino acids: CASSLDIGLGEAFF. The CDR3 region has the DNA TGCGCCAGCAGCTTGGATATCGGTCTGGGTGAAGCTTTCTTT. V gene TRBV5-1 combines with J gene TRBJ1-1; no clear D gene. The germline CDR1 and CDR2 sequences are SGHRS and YFSETQ. This CDR3 spans 14 amino acids. V dropped 0 bases and J dropped 7 bases, with 13 bases sitting between them.